Following are 29 T cell receptor beta chains from one sample sequenced in a study of shared clonotypes between healthy human individuals. Profiled with immunoSEQ multiplex PCR; TCRdb holds only in-frame clones, not every one. The table shows 850,000 to 1,100,000 clones, with roughly 80% occurring only once. Sample: memory CD4+ T cells from PBMCs. Subset described: CD45RA-negative fraction. All receptors derive from a man between 18 and 29 years old in good health. Some clones in this sample may be carry-over from other donors' samples.

This chain joins TRBV7-9 and TRBJ2-7; the match to TRBD1 covers 7 bases. Germline CDR1 and CDR2: SEHNR and FQNEAQ (reference sequence). V dropped 2 bases and J dropped 7; count of bases not matched to a gene: 8. The CDR3 extends over 14 amino acids. The CDR3 DNA reads TGTGCCAGCAGCTTAACAGGGGTTCCGTGGGAGCAGTACTTC. Residues: CASSLTGVPWEQYF.

This clone was counted many times. V and J are TRBV5-1 and TRBJ1-2; 7 bases map to TRBD1. The trim removed 0 bases at V and 3 bases at J, leaving 5 bases unmatched. The CDR3 is 15 amino acids. CDR1 and CDR2 (germline): SGHRS, YFSETQ. The CDR3 nucleotides are TGCGCCAGCAGCTTGGTGGAGGGGGCGGACTATGGCTACACCTTC. Amino acid sequence: CASSLVEGADYGYTF.

V and J are TRBV7-2 and TRBJ1-3, with D maybe TRBD1 (5 bases). The CDR3 sequence is 14 residues long. The V gene's germline CDR1 is SGHTA and CDR2 FQGNSA. Trimming removed 2 bases at V and 3 bases at J, with 8 bases between. The CDR3, as DNA: TGTGCCAGCAGCTTAAAGGGGTATGGAAACACCATATATTTT. Amino acids: CASSLKGYGNTIYF.

This clone was recorded only once. V gene TRBV28 combines with J gene TRBJ2-5; 7 positions agree with TRBD1. After removal of 2 bases from V and 1 base from J, the junction contained 1 base not matched to a gene. The CDR3 is 14 amino acids. The V gene's germline CDR1 is MDHEN and CDR2 SYDVKM. The CDR3 spells CASSLNRGQETQYF. CDR3 sequence (DNA): TGTGCCAGCAGTTTAAACAGGGGCCAAGAGACCCAGTACTTC.

This clone was counted between two and nine times. The same CDR3 can be traced to other DNA sequences in this sample. The V call is TRBV2, the J call TRBJ1-4; possible D gene TRBD1, 6 bases. The CDR3 is 13 residues long. With 5 bases removed from V and 3 bases from J, the gap between germline ends came to 7 bases. The germline V gene encodes CDR1 SNHLY and CDR2 FYNNEI. CDR3 loop: CASSRTANEKLFF. The CDR3 DNA follows: TGTGCCAGCAGTCGGACAGCTAATGAAAAACTGTTTTTT.

The CDR3 DNA sequence: TGTGCCAGCTCACCATCGGTGCCGCAGGGCAATCAGCCCCAGCATTTT. As protein: CASSPSVPQGNQPQHF. This chain uses TRBV18 with TRBJ1-5; D gene ambiguous. The CDR3 consists of 16 residues. Trimming cost V 2 bases and J 2 bases, with 13 bases left between them. Germline lookup yields CDR1 KGHSH and CDR2 LQKENI.

The chain has TRBV11-2 and TRBJ2-2; no reliable D call. Trimming removed 0 bases at V and 4 bases at J, with 12 bases between. Germline V lookup: CDR1 SGHAT, CDR2 FQNNGV. The CDR3 runs 16 residues. CDR3 bases: TGTGCCAGCAGCTTAGACTCCCCTTTGATCACCGGGGAGCTGTTTTTT. This encodes CASSLDSPLITGELFF.

This clone was seen a handful of times. The chain is built from TRBV28 and TRBJ1-5; TRBD1 matches 7 bases. Germline V gene sequence: CDR1 MDHEN, CDR2 SYDVKM. V lost 5 bases to trimming and J lost 5 bases; unmatched junction nucleotides: 6. This CDR3 contains 14 residues. Written as DNA, the CDR3 is TGTGCCAGCAGTACGGGGACAGAGGATCAGCCCCAGCATTTT. Amino acid sequence: CASSTGTEDQPQHF. Full variable domain (missing parts from reference TRBV28 and TRBJ1-5): DVKVTQSSRYLVKRTGEKVFLECVQDMDHENMFWYRQDPGLGLRLIYFSYDVKMKEKGDIPEGYSVSREKKERFSLILESASTNQTSMYLCASSTGTEDQPQHFGDGTRLSIL.

This chain links TRBV19 with TRBJ1-2; D unclear. Germline loops: CDR1 LNHDA, CDR2 SQIVND (reference sequence). V dropped 2 bases and J dropped 8 bases, with 12 bases sitting between them. CDR3 length equals 13 residues. This CDR3 is CASSISRSDGYTF. For the CDR3, the DNA is TGTGCCAGTAGTATATCCAGAAGTGACGGCTACACCTTC.

The CDR3 sequence is CASEGGNYGYTF. In nucleotides, the CDR3 is TGTGCCAGCGAAGGGGGAAACTATGGCTACACCTTC. This chain connects TRBV6-1 to TRBJ1-2; tentatively, D is TRBD1 (6 bases). Between the trimmed V and J ends, which lost 8 bases and 2 bases, there was a span of 9 bases. This CDR3 is 12 amino acids long. Germline lookup yields CDR1 MNHNS and CDR2 SASEGT.

The V call is TRBV18, the J call TRBJ2-1, with 8 nucleotides matching TRBD2. V trimming: 0 bases; J trimming: 8 bases; junction bases outside the gene matches: 3. Germline V gene lookup returns CDR1 KGHSH and CDR2 LQKENI. The CDR3 runs to 14 residues. Here the CDR3 reads CASSPPDGGDEQFF. As DNA, the CDR3 is TGTGCCAGCTCACCACCGGACGGGGGGGATGAGCAGTTCTTC.

This rearrangement joins TRBV11-2 to TRBJ2-2; the match to TRBD2 covers 7 bases. The trim removed 1 base at V and 6 bases at J, leaving 8 bases unmatched. The CDR3 spans 16 residues. Germline V gene lookup returns CDR1 SGHAT and CDR2 FQNNGV. CDR3 DNA sequence: TGTGCCAGCAGCTTAGTGGGGCTAGCGGTCGCCGGGGAGCTGTTTTTT. Translation gives CASSLVGLAVAGELFF.

The chain is built from TRBV11-3 and TRBJ1-5, with 7 bases fitting TRBD1. Trimming at V came to 0 bases and at J to 3 bases, leaving 2 bases not matched to a gene. Germline V CDR1 and CDR2: SGHNT, YENEEA. This CDR3 contains 15 residues. CDR3 nucleotides: TGTGCCAGCAGCTTAGATCAGGGGGACAATCAGCCCCAGCATTTT. Its translation: CASSLDQGDNQPQHF.

V and J are TRBV5-1 and TRBJ1-1; 8 bases align to TRBD1. In germline, CDR1 is SGHRS, CDR2 YFSETQ. With V trimmed by 6 bases and J by 1 base, 5 bases remained unmatched. This CDR3 has 14 residues. This CDR3 reads CASTQGGRNTEAFF. DNA of the CDR3: TGCGCCAGCACACAGGGGGGAAGGAACACTGAAGCTTTCTTT.

The rearrangement links TRBV28 to TRBJ2-6; D might be TRBD1 (6 bases). V was cut by 5 bases and J by 4 bases, with 39 bases left in between. The CDR3 loop spans 24 amino acids. Per the germline V gene, CDR1 is MDHEN and CDR2 is SYDVKM. The CDR3, as DNA: TGTGCCAGCAGTAAGAGAAAGTTAGGGGGAGTAGGCGACTCTCTCTCAGGCGGGGCCAACGTCCTGACTTTC. Protein sequence: CASSKRKLGGVGDSLSGGANVLTF.

This clone was seen at least ten times. J is TRBJ2-1 and V is TRBV9; D uncertain. The V end lost 2 bases, the J end lost 6 bases, and 12 bases lay between the germline ends. Per the germline V gene, CDR1 is SGDLS and CDR2 is YYNGEE. The CDR3 extends over 14 amino acids. The CDR3 nucleotides read TGTGCCAGCAGCGTTGGGTCGGTCGCCAATGAGCAGTTCTTC. This translates into CASSVGSVANEQFF.

CDR3 coding DNA: TGTGCCACCAGCAGAGAGCCAGGAGGAACTGGAAACACCATATATTTT. Its translation: CATSREPGGTGNTIYF. This rearrangement joins TRBV15 to TRBJ1-3; D is undetermined. V was shortened by 0 bases and J by 2 bases, with 11 bases between the two germline ends. This CDR3 contains 16 residues. Germline CDR1 LNHNV, CDR2 YYDKDF (reference sequence).

This clone showed up just a few times. This chain links TRBV18 with TRBJ2-3; the match to TRBD1 covers 8 bases. From germline, CDR1 is KGHSH and CDR2 LQKENI. CDR3 size: 15 residues. The V segment lost 3 bases and the J segment 6 bases; nucleotides outside the gene matches: 8. The DNA for the CDR3 is TGTGCCAGCTCACCTCTACGGACAGGGCAGGATACGCAGTATTTT. As protein: CASSPLRTGQDTQYF.

This chain connects TRBV19 to TRBJ1-5, with D possibly TRBD1 on 5 matching bases. The CDR3 has 16 residues. Trimming cost V 1 base and J 7 bases, with 17 bases left between them. The V gene's germline CDR1 is LNHDA and CDR2 SQIVND (reference sequence). The CDR3 spells CASSIGGVGVRQPQHF. The DNA for the CDR3 is TGTGCCAGTAGTATAGGAGGGGTTGGAGTTAGGCAGCCCCAGCATTTT.

The genes are TRBV18 and TRBJ2-7, with 8 bases lining up with TRBD1. The CDR3 spans 13 residues. Germline CDR1 reads KGHSH; CDR2 reads LQKENI. After removal of 5 bases from V and 5 bases from J, the junction contained 5 bases not matched to a gene. This CDR3 reads CASSIGQGDEQYF. DNA of the CDR3: TGTGCCAGCTCAATCGGACAGGGCGACGAGCAGTACTTC.

V and J are TRBV4-1 and TRBJ2-7, with TRBD2 as a possible D gene (5 bases). Germline V lookup: CDR1 MGHRA, CDR2 YSYEKL. The CDR3 is 14 residues long. Trimming left V 1 base short and J 3 bases short, with 10 bases between. CDR3 coding DNA: TGCGCCAGCAGCCAAGTTGGGAGTGGCTACGAGCAGTACTTC. Translating it yields CASSQVGSGYEQYF.

The chain employs TRBV12-5 and TRBJ2-1, with TRBD2 matching over 9 bases. The CDR3 totals 16 residues. CDR1 and CDR2 from the germline V gene are LGHNT and FRNRAP. Trimming removed 6 bases from V and 0 bases from J; junction bases left unmatched: 6. The CDR3 DNA reads as TGTGCTAGTGGCCTAGCGGGGTCGAGCTCCTACAATGAGCAGTTCTTC. It translates to CASGLAGSSSYNEQFF. Complete variable domain (other parts from reference TRBV12-5 and TRBJ2-1): DARVTQTPRHKVTEMGQEVTMRCQPILGHNTVFWYRQTMMQGLELLAYFRNRAPLDDSGMPKDRFSAEMPDATLATLKIQPSEPRDSAVYFCASGLAGSSSYNEQFFGPGTRLTVL.

This chain uses TRBV29-1 with TRBJ2-1; D call uncertain. Germline-derived CDR1 and CDR2 are SQVTM and ANQGSEA. The CDR3 is made up of 13 amino acids. Deletions cut 5 bases from V and 4 bases from J, with 12 bases between. The CDR3 reads CSVTRVAYNEQFF. The DNA of the CDR3 is TGCAGCGTTACAAGGGTCGCGTACAATGAGCAGTTCTTC.

Regarding this clone: A much more abundant neighbour one base away suggests this may be a read error. This chain links TRBV7-6 with TRBJ1-2; D gene uncertain. V was shortened by 0 bases and J by 4 bases, with 3 bases between the two germline ends. The CDR3 loop spans 12 amino acids. The V gene's germline CDR1 is SGHVS and CDR2 FNYEAQ. The CDR3 here is CASSLAGYGYTF. In DNA, the CDR3 is TGTGCCAGCAGCTTAGCGGGCTATGGCTACACCTTC.

This sequence joins TRBV11-2 and TRBJ1-5, with D hard to call. The germline V gene has CDR1 SGHAT and CDR2 FQNNGV. The CDR3 sequence is 13 residues long. Trimming stripped 5 bases from V and 5 bases from J, with 10 bases between. CDR3 coding DNA: TGTGCCAGCAGCCCGCGAAGGGATCAGCCCCAGCATTTT. Translating it yields CASSPRRDQPQHF.

This chain links TRBV2 with TRBJ2-3, with D maybe TRBD2 (7 bases). V lost 7 bases, J lost 4 bases, and 18 bases lay in between. Germline loops: CDR1 SNHLY, CDR2 FYNNEI. The CDR3 covers 15 residues. CDR3 amino acids: CASKIREGGADTQYF. For the CDR3, the DNA is TGTGCCAGCAAGATCAGGGAGGGGGGCGCAGATACGCAGTATTTT.

Note on this clone: The junction shows a germline mismatch at one end, possibly a read error. The CDR3 spells CASSSWGQDAIF. DNA for the CDR3: TGTGCCAGCAGTTCCTGGGGACAGGACGCTATCTTC. The gene calls are TRBV7-8 and TRBJ2-1, with 8 bases lining up with TRBD1. This CDR3 is 12 amino acids long. Germline values: CDR1 SGHVS, CDR2 FQNEAQ.

In regard to this clone: The sample contains more than one DNA sequence encoding this CDR3. The gene calls are TRBV5-4 and TRBJ1-3, with 7 bases lining up with TRBD1. V was pared by 2 bases and J by 2 bases, with 1 base of the junction left unmatched. Germline loops: CDR1 SGHNT, CDR2 YYREEE (reference sequence). CDR3 length: 14 amino acids. This chain's CDR3 is CASSLGGAGNTIYF. DNA of the CDR3: TGTGCCAGCAGCTTAGGGGGCGCTGGAAACACCATATATTTT.

On this clone: The same CDR3 is also encoded by other DNA sequences in this sample. V and J are TRBV20-1 and TRBJ2-2; D is unresolved. CDR3 length equals 11 residues. V gave up 3 bases and J gave up 4 bases, with 3 bases separating them. Per germline, CDR1 DFQATT and CDR2 SNEGSKA (reference sequence). The CDR3 bases are TGCAGTGCTAGCCGCACCGGGGAGCTGTTTTTT. As protein: CSASRTGELFF.